The 8 T cell receptor beta chains presented below share a single source sample, sequenced in a study of quantifying T cell responses using KT2 cells (dated by TCRdb to 2015 to 2018). The study in broad terms: RNA was DNase-treated and reverse transcribed with TCR alpha and beta constant-region primers, mostly using SuperScript III.

Receptors were amplified or captured by UMI-ligation and nested PCR. The instrument was an Illumina MiSeq. A single-stranded oligonucleotide carrying the Illumina SP2 sequence and a UMI was ligated to the cDNA 3' end using T4 RNA ligase 1. PCR1 used around 4 cycles (98 degrees C 15 s, 69 degrees C 30 s, 72 degrees C 40 s), and the beta primer was an equimolar mix of RC1.1 and RC1.2 that covered TRBC1 and TRBC2. TCRdb handled the public reads itself, with Q25 trimming in fastp and clone calling in MiXCR, and kept productive beta chains. Each entry merges the rows of one CDR3 protein and shows their most common DNA and genes. The sample data list tens of thousands of distinct CDR3 sequences, and 6% to 9.5% of these were observed just once. The top ten clones comprise 15% to 17% of the sample. Sequencing was done on a sample of PBMCs spiked with cells of the T cell clone KT2. The receptors were sampled from a human donor.

V usage is TRBV7-6 and J usage is TRBJ2-5, with D perhaps matching TRBD2 (6 bases). This CDR3 has 13 amino acids. CDR1 and CDR2 from the germline V gene are SGHVS and FNYEAQ. The V and J ends lost 6 bases and 2 bases respectively, with 10 bases between them. CDR3 protein: CASRGGAQETQYF. In DNA form, the CDR3 reads TGTGCCAGCAGGGGCGGGGCTCAAGAGACCCAGTACTTC.

This clonotype appeared many times. CDR3 in DNA: TGTGCCTGGAGTCCGGGACAGGGCCTTCGGGAGTATTTT. Amino acids: CAWSPGQGLREYF. The chain employs TRBV30 and TRBJ2-3, with 9 bases matching TRBD1. V lost 2 bases and J lost 13; bases outside the gene matches: 10. The CDR3 is 13 amino acids. The germline CDR1 and CDR2 sequences are GTSNPN and SVGIG (reference sequence).

This clonotype was counted ten times or more. The chain is built from TRBV7-9 and TRBJ1-1, with D possibly TRBD1 on 6 matching bases. The germline V gene encodes CDR1 SEHNR and CDR2 FQNEAQ (reference sequence). Deletions cut 4 bases from V and 7 bases from J, with 13 bases between. The CDR3 sequence is 13 residues long. CDR3 sequence: CASSWETGGEAFF. The CDR3 coding sequence is TGTGCCAGCAGCTGGGAGACAGGAGGTGAAGCTTTCTTT.

V is TRBV10-2 and J is TRBJ2-1; either TRBD1 or TRBD2 may supply D (5 bases each). With 4 bases removed from V and 4 bases from J, the gap between germline ends came to 11 bases. CDR3 length: 14 residues. The germline gives CDR1 WSHSY, CDR2 SAAADI. The CDR3 spells CASSAGPNYNEQFF. The CDR3, as DNA: TGCGCCAGCAGTGCGGGGCCCAATTACAATGAGCAGTTCTTC.

This clonotype has ten or more counts. This chain links TRBV4-2 with TRBJ1-2, with 7 nucleotides matching TRBD1. The CDR3 sequence is 16 residues long. The V segment lost 3 bases and the J segment 4 bases; nucleotides outside the gene matches: 11. The germline V gene has CDR1 LGHNA and CDR2 YNFKEQ. CDR3 DNA: TGTGCCAGCAGCCATGTAGACCGGGACAGCAGCTATGGCTACACCTTC. Amino acid sequence: CASSHVDRDSSYGYTF.

This clonotype was counted at least ten times. J is TRBJ1-1 and V is TRBV13, with TRBD1 matching 7 bases. The CDR3 length is 13 residues. V lost 7 bases and J lost 11; bases outside the gene matches: 13. Germline assignment: CDR1 PRHDT and CDR2 FYEKMQ (reference sequence). CDR3 in amino acids: CASKQGEAREAFF. CDR3 sequence (DNA): TGTGCCAGCAAGCAGGGGGAGGCCCGGGAGGCTTTCTTT.

This clonotype was found a few times. This chain links TRBV25-1 with TRBJ2-2; D gene ambiguous. CDR3 length equals 16 residues. Trimming stripped 8 bases from V and 2 bases from J, with 18 bases between. Germline CDR1 and CDR2: MGHDK and SYGVNS. Written as DNA, the CDR3 is TGTGCCAGCTCCGGCCAGCGCACGGGTAACACCGGGGAGCTGTTTTTT. Translation gives CASSGQRTGNTGELFF.

This clonotype was counted ten times or more. The chain recombines TRBV18 with TRBJ1-3, with 9 nucleotides matching TRBD1. CDR1 is KGHSH and CDR2 is LQKENI in the germline V gene. The CDR3 spans 16 residues. V shed 3 bases and J 4 bases; nucleotides not matched to a gene: 7. The CDR3: CASSPDRGGRGNTIYF. In DNA, the CDR3 is TGTGCCAGCTCACCGGACAGGGGAGGGCGAGGAAACACCATATATTTT.